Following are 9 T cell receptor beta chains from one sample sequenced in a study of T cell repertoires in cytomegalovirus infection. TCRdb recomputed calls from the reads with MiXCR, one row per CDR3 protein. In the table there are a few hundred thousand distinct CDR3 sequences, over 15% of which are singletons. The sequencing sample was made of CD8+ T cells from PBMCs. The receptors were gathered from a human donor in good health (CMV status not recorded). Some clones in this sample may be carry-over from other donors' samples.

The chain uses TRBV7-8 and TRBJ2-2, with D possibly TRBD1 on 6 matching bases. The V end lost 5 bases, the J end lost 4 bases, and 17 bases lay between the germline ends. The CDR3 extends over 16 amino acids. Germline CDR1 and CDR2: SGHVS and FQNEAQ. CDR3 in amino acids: CASSPRPGDLTGELFF. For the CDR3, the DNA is TGTGCCAGCAGCCCCAGGCCAGGGGACCTCACCGGGGAGCTGTTTTTT.

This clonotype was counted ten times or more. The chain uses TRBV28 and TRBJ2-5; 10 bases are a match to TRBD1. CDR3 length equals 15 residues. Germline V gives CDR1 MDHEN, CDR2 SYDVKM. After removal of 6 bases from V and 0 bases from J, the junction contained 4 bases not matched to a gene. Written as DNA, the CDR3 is TGTGCCAGCAGCCCCGGGACAGGGGACCAAGAGACCCAGTACTTC. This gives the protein CASSPGTGDQETQYF.

CDR3 nucleotide sequence: TGTGCCAGCAGTTACCCTGTCGGAAAGACAGGGGGCCTCGGCAATCAGCCCCAGCATTTT. It codes for CASSYPVGKTGGLGNQPQHF. The gene calls are TRBV6-6 and TRBJ1-5, with TRBD1 identical over 10 bases. This CDR3 comprises 20 residues. Trimming cost V 2 bases and J 2 bases; bases outside gene matches: 15. Germline-derived CDR1 and CDR2 are MNHNY and SVGAGI (reference sequence).

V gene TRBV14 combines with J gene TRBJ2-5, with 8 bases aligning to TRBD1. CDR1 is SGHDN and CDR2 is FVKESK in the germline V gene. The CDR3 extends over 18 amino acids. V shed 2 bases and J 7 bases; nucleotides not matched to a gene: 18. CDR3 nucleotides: TGTGCCAGCAGCCAATATAAGCCCGGGACAGGACCAAGAGGGACCCAGTACTTC. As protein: CASSQYKPGTGPRGTQYF.

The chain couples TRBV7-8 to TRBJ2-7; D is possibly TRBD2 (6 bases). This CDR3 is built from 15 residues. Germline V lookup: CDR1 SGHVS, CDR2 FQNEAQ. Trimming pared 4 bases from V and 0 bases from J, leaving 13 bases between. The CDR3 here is CASSSWGLSSYEQYF. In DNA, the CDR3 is TGTGCCAGCAGCTCGTGGGGACTGAGCTCCTACGAGCAGTACTTC.

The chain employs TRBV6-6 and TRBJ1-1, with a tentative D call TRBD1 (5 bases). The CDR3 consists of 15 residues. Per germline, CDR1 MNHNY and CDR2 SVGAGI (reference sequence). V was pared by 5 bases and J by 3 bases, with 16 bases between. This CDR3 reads CASSPRASGDTEAFF. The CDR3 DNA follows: TGTGCCAGCAGTCCCCGGGCCTCGGGGGACACTGAAGCTTTCTTT.

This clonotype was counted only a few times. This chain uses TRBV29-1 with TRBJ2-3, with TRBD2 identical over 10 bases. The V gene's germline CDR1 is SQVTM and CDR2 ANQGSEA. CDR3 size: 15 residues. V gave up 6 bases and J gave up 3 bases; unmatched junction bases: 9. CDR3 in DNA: TGCAGCGTGGGGGGCCCTAGCGGGGGAACAGATACGCAGTATTTT. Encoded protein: CSVGGPSGGTDTQYF.

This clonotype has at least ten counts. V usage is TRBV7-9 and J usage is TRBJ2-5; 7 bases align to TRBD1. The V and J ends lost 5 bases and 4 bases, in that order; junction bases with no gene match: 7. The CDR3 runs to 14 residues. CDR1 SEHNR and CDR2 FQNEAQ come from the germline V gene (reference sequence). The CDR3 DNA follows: TGTGCCAGCAGCCTAATAGGGGGCGGAGAGACCCAGTACTTC. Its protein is CASSLIGGGETQYF.

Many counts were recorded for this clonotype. In DNA, the CDR3 is TGTGCCAGCAGCCCCCCGTACTCCTACGAGCAGTACTTC. It translates to CASSPPYSYEQYF. The rearrangement uses TRBV7-6 and TRBJ2-7; no definite D call. The CDR3 has 13 amino acids. CDR1 is SGHVS, CDR2 FNYEAQ, per germline. V was cut by 5 bases and J by 0 bases, with 8 bases left in between.